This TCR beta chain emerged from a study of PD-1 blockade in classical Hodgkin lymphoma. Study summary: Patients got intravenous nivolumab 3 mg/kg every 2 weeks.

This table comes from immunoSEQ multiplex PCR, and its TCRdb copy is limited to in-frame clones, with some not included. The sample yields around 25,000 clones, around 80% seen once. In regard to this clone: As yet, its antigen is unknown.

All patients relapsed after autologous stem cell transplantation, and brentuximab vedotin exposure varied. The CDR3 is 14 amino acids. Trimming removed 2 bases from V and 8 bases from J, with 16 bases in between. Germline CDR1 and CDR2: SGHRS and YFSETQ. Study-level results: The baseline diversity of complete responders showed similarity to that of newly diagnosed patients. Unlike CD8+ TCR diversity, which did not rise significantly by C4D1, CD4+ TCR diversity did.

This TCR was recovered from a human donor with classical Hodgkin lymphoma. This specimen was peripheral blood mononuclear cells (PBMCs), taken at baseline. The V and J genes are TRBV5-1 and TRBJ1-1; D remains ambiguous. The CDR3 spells CASSFLVRSEEAFF. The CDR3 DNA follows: TGCGCCAGCAGCTTTCTAGTGCGATCGGAGGAAGCTTTCTTT.